This entry is about one T cell receptor (beta chain). The data stem from a study of control samples from healthy donors and cancer patients. Here immunoSEQ multiplex PCR was the method, and the copy in TCRdb shows in-frame clones only, minus some. The data hold 100,000 to 150,000 clones, with 85% to 95% observed a single time. This CDR3 region has 14 residues. Trimming shortened V by 3 bases and J by 8 bases, and 16 bases separated the two germline ends. From germline, CDR1 is ENHRY and CDR2 SYGVKD. The chain carries TRBV10-3 and TRBJ1-2; D ambiguous. This TCR came from an older man with head and neck cancer. Sequencing was performed on PBMCs. CDR3 amino acids: CAISDQESVRGYTF. CDR3 DNA: TGTGCCATCAGTGACCAGGAAAGCGTAAGGGGCTACACCTTC.